The entry that follows covers one T cell receptor (beta chain) sequence. Compared with germline, one end of the junction differs, possibly owing to a read error. Sequenced by immunoSEQ multiplex PCR; TCRdb stores in-frame clones only, minus some. The data show 100,000 to 150,000 clones, more than 80% seen once. This specimen comes from a study of T cells in localized non-small cell lung cancer. Germline V gene lookup returns CDR1 LGHNT and CDR2 FRNRAP. This CDR3 has 13 amino acids. The specimen was peripheral blood, collected before any cancer treatment. The clonotype originates from a female donor over 55 with stage I lung adenocarcinoma. This chain uses TRBV12-5 with TRBJ2-1; D is perhaps TRBD2 (6 bases). The CDR3 spells CASASRDGSEQLF. CDR3 sequence (DNA): TGTGCTAGCGCGTCCAGGGACGGGAGTGAGCAGCTCTTC.